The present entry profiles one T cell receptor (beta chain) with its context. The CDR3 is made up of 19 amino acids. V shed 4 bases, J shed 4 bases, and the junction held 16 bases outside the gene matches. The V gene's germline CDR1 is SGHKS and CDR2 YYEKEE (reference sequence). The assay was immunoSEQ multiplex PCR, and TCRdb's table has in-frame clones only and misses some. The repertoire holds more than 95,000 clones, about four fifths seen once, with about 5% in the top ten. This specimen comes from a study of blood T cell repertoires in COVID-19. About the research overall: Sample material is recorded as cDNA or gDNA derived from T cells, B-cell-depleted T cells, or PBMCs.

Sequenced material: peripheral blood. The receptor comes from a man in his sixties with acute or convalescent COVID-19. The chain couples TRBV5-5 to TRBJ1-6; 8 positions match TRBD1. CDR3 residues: CASSLAAVQGAKYNSPLHF. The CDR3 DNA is TGTGCCAGCAGCCTAGCGGCGGTCCAGGGGGCGAAGTATAATTCACCCCTCCACTTT.